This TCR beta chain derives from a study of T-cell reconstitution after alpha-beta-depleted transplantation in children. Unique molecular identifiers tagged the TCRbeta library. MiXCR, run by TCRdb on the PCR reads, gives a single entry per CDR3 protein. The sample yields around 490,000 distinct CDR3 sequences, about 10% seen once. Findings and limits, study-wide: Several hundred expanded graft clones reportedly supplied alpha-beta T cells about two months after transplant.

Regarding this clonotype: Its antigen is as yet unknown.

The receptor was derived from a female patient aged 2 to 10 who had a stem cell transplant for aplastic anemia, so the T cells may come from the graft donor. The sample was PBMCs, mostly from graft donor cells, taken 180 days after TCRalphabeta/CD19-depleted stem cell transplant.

As DNA, the CDR3 is TGTGCCAGCAGACCCGGGACTATCCACTCCAATGAGCAGTTCTTC. Its protein product is CASRPGTIHSNEQFF. V gene TRBV7-2 combines with J gene TRBJ2-1; 7 positions agree with TRBD2. Germline V gene data show CDR1 as SGHTA and CDR2 as FQGNSA. CDR3 size: 15 residues. V shed 6 bases and J 6 bases; nucleotides not matched to a gene: 11. The full variable domain, with the rest looked up from reference TRBV7-2 and TRBJ2-1, is GAGVSQSPSNKVTEKGKDVELRCDPISGHTALYWYRQSLGQGLEFLIYFQGNSAPDKSGLPSDRFSAERTGGSVSTLTIQRTQQEDSAVYLCASRPGTIHSNEQFFGPGTRLTVL.